This TCR beta chain comes out of a study of T cells in Graves' hyperthyroidism and ophthalmopathy. The CDR3 runs 16 residues. The V and J ends lost 0 bases and 1 base respectively, with 12 bases between them. Germline V gene lookup returns CDR1 LGHNA and CDR2 YSLEER. This clonotype was counted ten times or more. RNA transcripts provided the source from which TCR beta CDR3 regions were amplified. The HTBI set primed first-round TCR CDR3 RT-PCR. TCRdb recomputed calls from the multiplex PCR reads with MiXCR, one row per CDR3 protein. The sample records 35,000 to 40,000 distinct CDR3 sequences, roughly 52% being singletons.

The origin of this receptor is a woman aged 45-60 years with Graves' hyperthyroidism that later progressed to Graves' ophthalmopathy. The V gene is TRBV4-3, the J gene TRBJ1-2, with unresolved D. Sequences were obtained from blood. The DNA of the CDR3 is TGCGCCAGCAGCCAAGACTCCCGTGGGCTTAACTATGGCTACACCTTC. This encodes CASSQDSRGLNYGYTF.